Shown below are 22 T cell receptor beta chains from a single sample sequenced in a study of T-cell memory formation after mild COVID-19. TCRdb redid the calling of the 5' RACE reads with MiXCR, one entry per CDR3 protein. The repertoire consists of over 150,000 distinct CDR3 sequences, with 20% to 25% occurring once and the leading ten covering 20% to 25%. The sample comprised PBMCs or a T cell subset sorted from them (not recorded which). The receptors stem from an adult woman who had mild COVID-19 (a few samples of this study predate the infection). Cell type and time point are not known.

The V and J genes are TRBV20-1 and TRBJ2-1, with 9 bases identical to TRBD2. J lost 2 bases, V lost 1 base, and 12 bases had no gene match. The CDR3 sequence is 18 residues long. CDR1 DFQATT and CDR2 SNEGSKA come from the germline V gene (reference sequence). The CDR3 region has the DNA TGCAGTGCTAGAGCAGTAAATGTAGCGGGAGAGGCCTACAATGAGCAGTTCTTC. This sequence encodes CSARAVNVAGEAYNEQFF.

Only a few counts were recorded for this clonotype. The genes are TRBV6-1 and TRBJ2-3; D may be TRBD2 (5 bases). The CDR3 length is 15 residues. The germline gives CDR1 MNHNS, CDR2 SASEGT. Trimming took off 5 bases at V and 6 bases at J, with 18 bases between the two ends. DNA of the CDR3: TGTGCCAGCAGTTCGAAGGAGGCCTTCGGGGATACGCAGTATTTT. Encoded protein: CASSSKEAFGDTQYF.

The sample holds a few counts of this clonotype. This sequence joins TRBV7-9 and TRBJ2-1; D may be TRBD1 (6 bases). Germline CDR1 reads SEHNR; CDR2 reads FQNEAQ (reference sequence). The V gene lost 6 bases and the J gene lost 5 bases, with 11 bases spanning the gap. The CDR3 contains 13 residues. CDR3 nucleotide sequence: TGTGCCAGCAGAGGGGGATACCACAATGAGCAGTTCTTC. It translates to CASRGGYHNEQFF.

This clonotype has only a few counts. The chain carries TRBV5-1 and TRBJ2-3; 14 bases align to TRBD2. Germline CDR1 reads SGHRS; CDR2 reads YFSETQ. The CDR3 extends over 17 amino acids. J lost 1 base, V lost 3 bases, and 4 bases had no gene match. CDR3 nucleotides: TGCGCCAGCAGCTCCGGACTAGCGGGAGGAGGCACAGATACGCAGTATTTT. It yields the protein CASSSGLAGGGTDTQYF.

V usage is TRBV29-1 and J usage is TRBJ1-2; a weak D match, TRBD1 (5 bases). The CDR3 consists of 11 residues. Germline lookup yields CDR1 SQVTM and CDR2 ANQGSEA. Trimming left V 6 bases short and J 7 bases short, with 12 bases between. CDR3 loop: CSVPGTFGYTF. CDR3 DNA sequence: TGCAGCGTCCCCGGGACGTTTGGCTACACCTTC.

This clonotype was counted a few times. The chain employs TRBV15 and TRBJ2-2; no clear D. Germline V CDR1 and CDR2: LNHNV, YYDKDF (reference sequence). The CDR3 runs 13 residues. V was trimmed by 0 bases and J by 7 bases, leaving 6 bases between them. The CDR3 spells CATSREASGELFF. CDR3 DNA: TGTGCCACCAGCAGAGAAGCTAGCGGGGAGCTGTTTTTT.

The chain combines TRBV6-2 or TRBV6-3 with TRBJ2-1; no clear D gene. The CDR3 runs 15 residues. Germline assignment: CDR1 MNHEY and CDR2 SVGEGT. Trimming cost V 0 bases and J 5 bases, with 11 bases left between them. This CDR3 is CASSYSMGSHNEQFF. CDR3 DNA: TGTGCCAGCAGTTACTCGATGGGTAGCCACAATGAGCAGTTCTTC.

The V and J genes are TRBV12-5 and TRBJ1-1; no firm D call. The CDR3 is made up of 17 amino acids. In germline, CDR1 is LGHNT, CDR2 FRNRAP. V gave up 5 bases and J gave up 3 bases, with 22 bases separating them. This chain's CDR3 is CASGLKIAGRRDTEAFF. The DNA for the CDR3 is TGTGCTAGTGGTCTGAAAATAGCTGGTAGAAGAGACACTGAAGCTTTCTTT.

The chain joins TRBV25-1 to TRBJ2-1; possibly TRBD2 for D (6 bases). The germline CDR1 and CDR2 sequences are MGHDK and SYGVNS. The length of the CDR3 is 11 residues. Trimming removed 10 bases from V and 8 bases from J, with 12 bases in between. In DNA form, the CDR3 reads TGTGCCACCTTTGGAGGGGATGAGCAGTTCTTC. Amino acid sequence: CATFGGDEQFF. The complete variable domain, with remaining parts taken from reference TRBV25-1 and TRBJ2-1, reads EADIYQTPRYLVIGTGKKITLECSQTMGHDKMYWYQQDPGMELHLIHYSYGVNSTEKGDLSSESTVSRIRTEHFPLTLESARPSHTSQYLCATFGGDEQFFGPGTRLTVL.

This clonotype was counted only a few times. This sequence joins TRBV2 and TRBJ1-1; the D is unclear. The germline gives CDR1 SNHLY, CDR2 FYNNEI. V dropped 6 bases and J dropped 5 bases, with 7 bases sitting between them. CDR3 length: 11 amino acids. DNA of the CDR3: TGTGCCAGCAGGACCGTGACTGAAGCTTTCTTT. This codes for CASRTVTEAFF.

V and J are TRBV27 and TRBJ2-1; D is perhaps TRBD1 (6 bases). Germline assignment: CDR1 MNHEY and CDR2 SMNVEV (reference sequence). V lost 5 bases to trimming and J lost 9 bases, with 26 bases between them. This CDR3 is 17 amino acids long. CDR3 in amino acids: CASSPRDRISAGGEQFF. The CDR3 DNA reads TGTGCCAGCAGTCCCCGCGACAGGATCTCCGCTGGTGGTGAGCAGTTCTTC.

This clonotype appeared once. The V gene is TRBV10-3, the J gene TRBJ1-5; D gene unclear. This CDR3 comprises 14 residues. CDR1 and CDR2 (germline): ENHRY, SYGVKD. The V end lost 2 bases, the J end lost 0 bases, and 5 bases lay between the germline ends. CDR3: CAISEGDSNQPQHF. The CDR3 region has the DNA TGTGCCATCAGTGAGGGGGATAGCAATCAGCCCCAGCATTTT.

This chain connects TRBV6-5 to TRBJ2-3; 7 bases line up with TRBD1. The germline V gene encodes CDR1 MNHEY and CDR2 SVGAGI. CDR3 length equals 17 residues. Unmatched junction bases numbered 12, after V lost 4 bases and J lost 2 bases. DNA for the CDR3: TGTGCCAGCAGTTCCCTCCCGGGACAGCAGTACACAGATACGCAGTATTTT. Translating it yields CASSSLPGQQYTDTQYF.

The chain uses TRBV20-1 and TRBJ2-3, with D perhaps matching TRBD2 (5 bases). V was pared by 2 bases and J by 4 bases, with 10 bases between. Germline V gene lookup returns CDR1 DFQATT and CDR2 SNEGSKA (reference sequence). This CDR3 is 13 amino acids long. CDR3 nucleotide sequence: TGCAGTGCTAGATCCCGTAGCGCAGATACGCAGTATTTT. Translated: CSARSRSADTQYF.

The chain links TRBV18 to TRBJ1-1; D remains ambiguous. The V end lost 2 bases, the J end lost 3 bases, and 13 bases lay between the germline ends. The CDR3 is 15 amino acids. CDR1 is KGHSH, CDR2 LQKENI, per germline. CDR3 protein: CASSPTSGGDTEAFF. In DNA form, the CDR3 reads TGTGCCAGCTCACCAACCTCCGGCGGGGACACTGAAGCTTTCTTT. Full variable domain (outside the CDR3, taken from reference TRBV18 and TRBJ1-1): NAGVMQNPRHLVRRRGQEARLRCSPMKGHSHVYWYRQLPEEGLKFMVYLQKENIIDESGMPKERFSAEFPKEGPSILRIQQVVRGDSAAYFCASSPTSGGDTEAFFGQGTRLTVV.

This clonotype appeared a few times. The chain employs TRBV24-1 and TRBJ2-2; 9 nucleotides match TRBD1. V was pared by 3 bases and J by 1 base, with 5 bases of the junction left unmatched. The CDR3 contains 17 residues. Germline assignment: CDR1 KGHDR and CDR2 SFDVKD. The CDR3 loop reads CATSDVPGQGNTGELFF. CDR3 nucleotide sequence: TGTGCCACCAGTGATGTACCGGGACAGGGGAACACCGGGGAGCTGTTTTTT.

The V call is TRBV14, the J call TRBJ1-5; a possible D gene is TRBD1 (5 bases). Trimming pared 5 bases from V and 1 base from J, leaving 12 bases between. The CDR3 is 15 amino acids. CDR1 is SGHDN and CDR2 is FVKESK in the germline V gene. CDR3 nucleotides: TGTGCCAGCAGCACGGACACGAGAAGCAATCAGCCCCAGCATTTT. It codes for CASSTDTRSNQPQHF.

The rearrangement links TRBV6-6 to TRBJ2-1; 10 bases align to TRBD2. The CDR3 sequence is 17 residues long. Germline CDR1 MNHNY, CDR2 SVGAGI (reference sequence). The V and J ends lost 4 bases and 0 bases, in that order; junction bases with no gene match: 6. CDR3: CASSSSPSGSSYNEQFF. DNA of the CDR3: TGTGCCAGCAGTTCCTCTCCTAGCGGGAGCTCCTACAATGAGCAGTTCTTC.

V and J are TRBV6-5 and TRBJ1-1; D perhaps matches TRBD1 (6 bases). Trimming stripped 2 bases from V and 0 bases from J, with 13 bases between. Germline CDR1 is MNHEY and CDR2 is SVGAGI. CDR3 length: 16 amino acids. In DNA form, the CDR3 reads TGTGCCAGCAGTTACGTTTGGGGACATATGAACACTGAAGCTTTCTTT. Residues: CASSYVWGHMNTEAFF.

The sample holds a few counts of this clonotype. The chain joins TRBV7-3 to TRBJ2-3; tentatively, D is TRBD2 (7 bases). CDR1 is SGHTA, CDR2 FQGTGA, per germline. The CDR3 has 15 residues. The V end was cut by 5 bases, the J end by 4 bases, with 16 bases between. CDR3 DNA sequence: TGTGCCAGCAGCCGGGGGCGGAGCGGGGCAGATACGCAGTATTTT. This gives the protein CASSRGRSGADTQYF. The variable domain in full, with the rest retrieved from reference TRBV7-3 and TRBJ2-3, is GAGVSQTPSNKVTEKGKYVELRCDPISGHTALYWYRQSLGQGPEFLIYFQGTGAADDSGLPNDRFFAVRPEGSVSTLKIQRTERGDSAVYLCASSRGRSGADTQYFGPGTRLTVL.

The chain couples TRBV19 to TRBJ2-4; 9 bases map to TRBD1. The CDR3 runs 16 residues. V trimming: 8 bases; J trimming: 0 bases; junction bases outside the gene matches: 8. Germline CDR1 reads LNHDA; CDR2 reads SQIVND (reference sequence). The CDR3 DNA follows: TGTGCCAGTCGCCTGACGGGACAGGGAGCCAAAAACATTCAGTACTTC. Amino acids: CASRLTGQGAKNIQYF.

This chain joins TRBV12-3 or TRBV12-4 and TRBJ2-1; 11 bases align to TRBD2. The ends lost 5 bases at V and 4 bases at J; junction bases unmatched: 13. The CDR3 is 18 residues long. The CDR3 loop is CASSGPGLAAGIYNEQFF. The CDR3, as DNA: TGTGCCAGCAGTGGACCGGGACTAGCGGCCGGCATATACAATGAGCAGTTCTTC.